Each of the 12 T cell receptor beta chains below was sequenced from the same sample in a study of patients and donors after allogeneic stem cell transplantation (dated by TCRdb to 2018 to 2020). Library generation was performed with RT-PCR. These reads were obtained on a NextSeq 550. TCRdb applied fastp at Q25 and MiXCR to the public reads, then kept only in-frame beta chains. CDR3 protein duplicates are merged, each entry listing the most common genes and DNA. The sample table holds around 90,000 distinct CDR3 sequences, of which roughly 52% were seen once. The ten largest make up roughly 64% of the sample. Sequenced input: blood, either unsorted or a sorted T cell fraction (not recorded which). Receptors originate from a human donor who was either an allogeneic HSCT recipient or a stem cell or donor lymphocyte infusion donor (not recorded which). It is not recorded whose cells these are; they may come from a transplant donor.

The chain recombines TRBV29-1 with TRBJ1-4, with a tentative D call TRBD1 (6 bases). CDR1 and CDR2 from the germline V gene are SQVTM and ANQGSEA. The CDR3 sequence is 15 residues long. With 7 bases removed from V and 6 bases from J, the gap between germline ends came to 21 bases. In DNA form, the CDR3 reads TGCAGCGCCAGGGGTCCCTCCGGGGGGGATGAAAAACTGTTTTTT. This encodes CSARGPSGGDEKLFF.

V usage is TRBV13 and J usage is TRBJ2-1; D may be TRBD2 (5 bases). Germline-derived CDR1 and CDR2 are PRHDT and FYEKMQ (reference sequence). The CDR3 length is 14 residues. Trimming cost V 5 bases and J 10 bases, with 18 bases left between them. The CDR3 sequence is CASSPSSFSGEQFF. The CDR3 DNA is TGTGCCAGCAGCCCCTCGAGCTTCTCGGGAGAGCAGTTCTTC.

V gene TRBV29-1 combines with J gene TRBJ2-7, with D perhaps given as TRBD1 or TRBD2 (5 bases each). Trimming cost V 3 bases and J 0 bases, with 6 bases left between them. The CDR3 covers 12 residues. Germline V gives CDR1 SQVTM, CDR2 ANQGSEA. The CDR3: CSVEGDSYEQYF. The CDR3 DNA is TGCAGCGTTGAGGGGGACTCCTACGAGCAGTACTTC.

This clonotype was picked up a small number of times. V and J are TRBV7-2 and TRBJ1-2; a weak D match, TRBD1 (5 bases). The V end lost 9 bases, the J end lost 4 bases, and 12 bases lay between the germline ends. The CDR3 has 12 residues. Germline CDR1 and CDR2: SGHTA and FQGNSA. The CDR3 loop reads CASSGIPYGYTF. The CDR3 region has the DNA TGTGCCAGTTCAGGGATCCCCTATGGCTACACCTTC.

This clonotype appeared a few times. V is TRBV10-3 and J is TRBJ1-1, with D hard to call. Germline values: CDR1 ENHRY, CDR2 SYGVKD. The germline V and J ends were trimmed by 6 bases and 4 bases, with 15 bases remaining between them. The CDR3 length is 14 residues. DNA for the CDR3: TGTGCCATCAGAGCCGGCGAGTGGAGCACTGAAGCTTTCTTT. It yields the protein CAIRAGEWSTEAFF.

Here the CDR3 DNA reads TGTGCCAGCAGCCAAGAAGAAGGGGAGGACTGTGAGCAGTTCTTC. Its protein product is CASSQEEGEDCEQFF. J is TRBJ2-1 and V is TRBV3-2; TRBD2 is the table's D call and was not checked against the DNA. TRBV3-2 corresponds to a pseudogene. The CDR3 is 15 residues long.

This chain links TRBV3-1 with TRBJ1-2; D call uncertain. V was clipped by 0 bases and J by 4 bases, with 12 bases between them. Per germline, CDR1 LGHDT and CDR2 YNNKEL (reference sequence). The CDR3 runs 15 residues. CDR3: CASSQEVELTYGYTF. Here the CDR3 DNA reads TGTGCCAGCAGCCAAGAGGTGGAGTTAACCTATGGCTACACCTTC. The entire variable domain, with the rest obtained from reference TRBV3-1 and TRBJ1-2, is as follows: DTAVSQTPKYLVTQMGNDKSIKCEQNLGHDTMYWYKQDSKKFLKIMFSYNNKELIINETVPNRFSPKSPDKAHLNLHINSLELGDSAVYFCASSQEVELTYGYTFGSGTRLTVV.

The chain combines TRBV4-3 with TRBJ1-6; tentative D call: TRBD1 (6 bases). The V end lost 4 bases, the J end lost 1 base, and 14 bases lay between the germline ends. The germline V gene encodes CDR1 LGHNA and CDR2 YSLEER. The CDR3 is 17 amino acids. The CDR3 reads CASSPGTSGSYNSPLHF. The CDR3 nucleotides are TGCGCCAGCAGCCCAGGGACATCGGGGTCCTATAATTCACCCCTCCACTTT.

CDR3 sequence: CSAHRGHLNTEAFF. In DNA form, the CDR3 reads TGCAGTGCGCATCGAGGACACTTGAACACTGAAGCTTTCTTT. The rearrangement links TRBV20-1 to TRBJ1-1; maybe TRBD1 (5 bases). V lost 6 bases, J lost 0 bases, and 14 bases lay in between. The germline gives CDR1 DFQATT, CDR2 SNEGSKA (reference sequence). This CDR3 spans 14 amino acids.

The chain carries TRBV2 and TRBJ1-2; D gene uncertain. From germline, CDR1 is SNHLY and CDR2 FYNNEI. The V gene lost 6 bases and the J gene lost 8 bases, with 16 bases spanning the gap. The CDR3 extends over 13 amino acids. The CDR3 bases are TGTGCCAGCAGAGCCGGGTTCCAATTGGGCTACACCTTC. Amino acids: CASRAGFQLGYTF. Full variable domain (remainder filled in from reference TRBV2 and TRBJ1-2): EPEVTQTPSHQVTQMGQEVILRCVPISNHLYFYWYRQILGQKVEFLVSFYNNEISEKSEIFDDQFSVERPDGSNFTLKIRSTKLEDSAMYFCASRAGFQLGYTFGSGTRLTVV.

This clonotype has just one count. The chain combines TRBV4-1 with TRBJ1-1, with D unresolved. V lost 3 bases and J lost 4, with 6 bases in between. Germline values: CDR1 MGHRA, CDR2 YSYEKL. This CDR3 comprises 12 residues. The CDR3 spells CASSHTGTEAFF. The CDR3 nucleotides read TGCGCCAGCAGCCATACCGGCACTGAAGCTTTCTTT.

The chain has TRBV5-1 and TRBJ1-1, with TRBD1 matching over 9 bases. CDR3 length equals 18 residues. Germline assignment: CDR1 SGHRS and CDR2 YFSETQ. Losses at the gene ends were 4 bases for V and 7 bases for J; bases not matched to a gene: 20. The CDR3 region is CASSQMADRGVVIGEAFF. CDR3 DNA sequence: TGCGCCAGCAGCCAAATGGCGGACAGGGGAGTTGTTATTGGTGAAGCTTTCTTT.